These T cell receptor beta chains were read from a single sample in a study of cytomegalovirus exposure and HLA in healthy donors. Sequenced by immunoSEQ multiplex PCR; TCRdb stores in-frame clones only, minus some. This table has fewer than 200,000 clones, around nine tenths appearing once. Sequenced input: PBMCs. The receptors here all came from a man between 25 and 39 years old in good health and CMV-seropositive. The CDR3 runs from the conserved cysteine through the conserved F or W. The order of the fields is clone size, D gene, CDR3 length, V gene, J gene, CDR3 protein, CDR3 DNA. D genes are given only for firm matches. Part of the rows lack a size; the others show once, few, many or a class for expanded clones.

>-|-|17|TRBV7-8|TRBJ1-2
CASSSAFILNQGRGYTF
TGTGCCAGCAGCTCCGCATTTATATTAAACCAGGGTCGGGGCTACACCTTC
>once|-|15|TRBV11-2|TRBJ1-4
CASSLDGGAGEKLFF
TGTGCCAGCAGCCTGGATGGGGGGGCAGGTGAAAAACTGTTTTTT
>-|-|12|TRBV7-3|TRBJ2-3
CASSLGTDTQYF
TGTGCCAGCAGCTTAGGGACAGATACGCAGTATTTT
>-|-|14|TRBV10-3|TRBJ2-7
CAISEPDRNYEQYF
TGTGCCATCAGTGAGCCGGACAGAAACTACGAGCAGTACTTC
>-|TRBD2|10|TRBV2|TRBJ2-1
CASWEGGQFF
TGTGCCAGCTGGGAGGGTGGGCAGTTCTTC
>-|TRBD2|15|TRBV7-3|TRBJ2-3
CASSLTSGEGDTQYF
TGTGCCAGCAGCCTGACTAGCGGAGAGGGAGATACGCAGTATTTT
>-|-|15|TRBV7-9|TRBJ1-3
CASSPDGDSGNTIYF
TGTGCCAGCAGCCCAGACGGCGACTCTGGAAACACCATATATTTT
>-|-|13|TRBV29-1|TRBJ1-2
CSVVSPADYGYTF
TGCAGCGTTGTATCCCCCGCGGACTATGGCTACACCTTC
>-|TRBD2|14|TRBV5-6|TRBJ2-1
CASSLGLAGSEQFF
TGTGCCAGCAGCTTGGGACTAGCGGGAAGTGAGCAGTTCTTC
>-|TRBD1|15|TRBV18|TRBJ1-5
CASSLTGDRNQPQHF
TGTGCCAGCTCGTTGACAGGGGACCGCAATCAGCCCCAGCATTTT
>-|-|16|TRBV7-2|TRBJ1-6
CASSLSVNVGNSPLHF
TGTGCCAGCAGCTTAAGCGTAAATGTGGGTAATTCACCCCTCCACTTT